This paragraph reports one TCR beta chain. This CDR3 is built from 14 residues. Trimming left V 3 bases short and J 3 bases short, with 8 bases between. Germline loops: CDR1 MDHEN, CDR2 SYDVKM. This sample stems from a study of control samples from healthy donors and cancer patients. Here immunoSEQ multiplex PCR was the method, and the copy in TCRdb shows in-frame clones only, minus some. The top ten hold about 3.5% of the sample, which has some 130,000 clones, just under 95% seen once. Sequenced input: blood. J is TRBJ2-2 and V is TRBV28; D is perhaps TRBD2 (7 bases). The sequence derives from a man aged 30-40 years in good health. The chain's CDR3 is CASSLRGHTGELFF. CDR3 DNA sequence: TGTGCCAGCAGTTTGCGGGGGCACACCGGGGAGCTGTTTTTT. The variable domain in full, with the rest retrieved from reference TRBV28 and TRBJ2-2, is DVKVTQSSRYLVKRTGEKVFLECVQDMDHENMFWYRQDPGLGLRLIYFSYDVKMKEKGDIPEGYSVSREKKERFSLILESASTNQTSMYLCASSLRGHTGELFFGEGSRLTVL.